These 12 T cell receptor beta chains originate from one sample sequenced in a study of sequential checkpoint blockade in melanoma. Treatment indicated: randomized to nivolumab then ipilimumab (arm A) or the reverse (arm B). Repertoires were generated with immunoSEQ multiplex PCR, while TCRdb's copy carries only in-frame clones and drops some. The sample records tens of thousands of clones, around 90% being singletons. The specimen comprised CD8+ T cells sorted from blood (inferred from file names), sampled from a patient given nivolumab and ipilimumab in sequence. These TCRs come from a human donor with melanoma.

The genes are TRBV9 and TRBJ1-2; 7 nucleotides align to TRBD1. Germline CDR1 and CDR2: SGDLS and YYNGEE. Trimming removed 2 bases from V and 4 bases from J; junction bases left unmatched: 8. The CDR3 is made up of 15 amino acids. The DNA for the CDR3 is TGTGCCAGCAGCGTTAACTCAGGGGGTCGCTATGGCTACACCTTC. Translation: CASSVNSGGRYGYTF. The full variable domain, in which reference TRBV9 and TRBJ1-2 provide the parts outside the CDR3, is DSGVTQTPKHLITATGQRVTLRCSPRSGDLSVYWYQQSLDQGLQFLIQYYNGEERAKGNILERFSAQQFPDLHSELNLSSLELGDSALYFCASSVNSGGRYGYTFGSGTRLTVV.

The chain is built from TRBV27 and TRBJ1-3, with 12 bases lining up with TRBD1. CDR3 length: 15 amino acids. The V segment lost 6 bases and the J segment 2 bases; nucleotides outside the gene matches: 2. The V gene's germline CDR1 is MNHEY and CDR2 SMNVEV (reference sequence). Written as DNA, the CDR3 is TGTGCCAGCAGCCGGGACAGGGGGCCTGGAAACACCATATATTTT. It codes for CASSRDRGPGNTIYF.

The J gene is TRBJ1-1, the V gene TRBV7-9; D remains unclear. Germline CDR1 is SEHNR and CDR2 is FQNEAQ (reference sequence). The V end lost 5 bases, the J end lost 4 bases, and 14 bases lay between the germline ends. The CDR3 loop spans 14 amino acids. CDR3 sequence: CASSPPSRSTEAFF. The CDR3 region has the DNA TGTGCCAGCAGCCCCCCCTCACGGTCCACTGAAGCTTTCTTT.

V and J are TRBV29-1 and TRBJ2-7, with 15 bases aligning to TRBD2. Germline CDR1 and CDR2: SQVTM and ANQGSEA. The CDR3 runs to 13 residues. In nucleotides, the CDR3 is TGCAGCGTTGAAGATCGGACTAGCGGGGGGGTACTGGTA. The encoded protein is CSVEDRTSGGVLV.

This chain joins TRBV4-3 and TRBJ2-7; possibly TRBD1 for D (6 bases). CDR1 LGHNA and CDR2 YSLEER come from the germline V gene. Deletions cut 3 bases from V and 0 bases from J, with 12 bases between. The CDR3 consists of 15 residues. The CDR3 DNA reads TGCGCCAGCAGCCAGGCCGACAGGAGCTCCTACGAGCAGTACTTC. It is translated as CASSQADRSSYEQYF.

The chain links TRBV6-5 to TRBJ2-5; D is perhaps TRBD2 (6 bases). Germline assignment: CDR1 MNHEY and CDR2 SVGAGI. The CDR3 sequence is 16 residues long. V was shortened by 0 bases and J by 7 bases, with 18 bases between the two germline ends. CDR3: CASSYSFSGSSGTQYF. Written as DNA, the CDR3 is TGTGCCAGCAGTTACTCGTTTAGCGGTTCTTCAGGGACCCAGTACTTC.

CDR3 in DNA: TGTGCCAGCAGCTTAACCGAGTCTGGGGCCAACGTCCTGACTTTC. It codes for CASSLTESGANVLTF. V usage is TRBV5-8 and J usage is TRBJ2-6; D unclear. This CDR3 is 15 amino acids long. Looked up from germline, CDR1 is SGHTS and CDR2 is YDEGEE. With 2 bases removed from V and 1 base from J, the gap between germline ends came to 7 bases. Together with reference TRBV5-8 and TRBJ2-6, the CDR3 gives the full variable domain: EAGVTQSPTHLIKTRGQQATLRCSPISGHTSVYWYQQALGLGLQFLLWYDEGEERNRGNFPPRFSGRQFPNYSSELNVNALELEDSALYLCASSLTESGANVLTFGAGSRLTVL.

The chain carries TRBV28 and TRBJ1-2; D possibly corresponds to TRBD1 (6 bases). CDR3 length: 14 amino acids. In germline, CDR1 is MDHEN, CDR2 SYDVKM. V was trimmed by 5 bases and J by 7 bases, leaving 17 bases between them. The CDR3 sequence: CASSLSQGVSGYTF. CDR3 coding DNA: TGTGCCAGCAGTCTCTCACAGGGAGTCTCTGGCTACACCTTC.

The rearrangement joins TRBV4-3 to TRBJ2-5, with 13 bases identical to TRBD2. This CDR3 contains 15 residues. Germline V lookup: CDR1 LGHNA, CDR2 YSLEER. The ends lost 1 base at V and 5 bases at J; junction bases unmatched: 1. The CDR3 loop reads CASSQGGLAGETQYF. The CDR3 nucleotides are TGCGCCAGCAGCCAAGGGGGACTAGCGGGGGAGACCCAGTACTTC.

The rearrangement uses TRBV19 and TRBJ2-2, with TRBD1 matching over 10 bases. The CDR3 contains 12 residues. Germline V gene lookup returns CDR1 LNHDA and CDR2 SQIVND (reference sequence). J was trimmed by 9 bases and V by 10 bases; bases with no gene match: 5. The CDR3 coding sequence is TGTGCCACCAGACAGGGGGCGCGGGAGCTGTTTTTT. Translating it yields CATRQGARELFF.

The V and J genes are TRBV7-9 and TRBJ1-3; the D gene is possibly TRBD1 (5 bases). The V gene lost 5 bases and the J gene lost 2 bases, with 16 bases spanning the gap. The length of the CDR3 is 16 residues. In germline, CDR1 is SEHNR, CDR2 FQNEAQ (reference sequence). In DNA form, the CDR3 reads TGTGCCAGCAGCCCTCAGATAGCAGGGACTGGAAACACCATATATTTT. It yields the protein CASSPQIAGTGNTIYF.

The gene calls are TRBV9 and TRBJ1-4, with 8 nucleotides matching TRBD1. J gave up 11 bases and V 3 bases, and 9 bases lay outside the gene matches. The CDR3 is made up of 14 amino acids. Germline assignment: CDR1 SGDLS and CDR2 YYNGEE. The CDR3 sequence is CASSDGQGKEKLFF. The DNA for the CDR3 is TGTGCCAGCAGCGATGGACAGGGTAAGGAGAAACTGTTTTTT.